The clone carrying this TCR beta chain was observed many times. Its antigen is not identified. A 10-nucleotide random UMI tagged transcripts in template-switch 5'RACE cDNA synthesis. TCRdb recomputed calls from the 5' RACE reads with MiXCR, one row per CDR3 protein. The sample yields 81,000 or so distinct CDR3 sequences, 5% to 5.5% seen once. The record originates from a study of neurological immune-mediated disorders. Overall study: The 35 or so multiple sclerosis patients comprised approximately 30 relapsing-remitting and 3 secondary progressive cases. Study-wide points: The expanded clones of different subjects shared no CDR3 amino acid sequences (suggesting private repertoires in all groups). When the repertoires were sorted by phylogenetic grouping, those of 18 of 34 multiple sclerosis patients ended up in one related-CDR3 cluster, a possible signature.

Germline V gene sequence: CDR1 DFQATT, CDR2 SNEGSKA (reference sequence). The CDR3 consists of 14 residues. The ends lost 3 bases at V and 7 bases at J; junction bases unmatched: 9. This chain uses TRBV20-1 with TRBJ2-1; 7 bases are shared with TRBD2. The sequencing sample was made of PBMCs. The sequence was collected from a woman aged 25 to 39 with multiple sclerosis. The CDR3 here is CSASEVTSRNEQFF. The DNA for the CDR3 is TGCAGTGCTAGTGAGGTGACTAGCAGGAATGAGCAGTTCTTC.